This T cell receptor beta chain was sequenced in a study of blood T cell repertoires in COVID-19. Study information: The analysed material was cDNA or gDNA that came from T cells, B-cell-depleted T cells, or PBMCs.

The length of the CDR3 is 13 residues. The V and J ends lost 11 bases and 2 bases respectively, with 15 bases between them. Germline CDR1 reads SEHNR; CDR2 reads FQNEAQ (reference sequence). The repertoire was sequenced with immunoSEQ multiplex PCR; TCRdb's copy has only in-frame clones and lacks some. The sample contains 85,000 to 100,000 clones, 84% of which appear only once. This clonotype originated in a human donor in a cohort sampled during active COVID-19. The sequenced sample consisted of peripheral blood. J is TRBJ1-2 and V is TRBV7-9; maybe TRBD1 (6 bases). CDR3 sequence reads: CAGSRGGNYGYTF. CDR3 in DNA: TGTGCCGGAAGTCGAGGGGGAAACTATGGCTACACCTTC.